This TCR beta chain was profiled in a study of T cell responses to AZD1222 COVID-19 vaccine. General study points: Regions left unmutated in variants are reportedly the target of nearly half of spike-specific TCRs. A mostly white British donor set with more females was recruited, and clonal diversity was possibly underestimated. There were repertoire samples only from the period after the peak T cell response. Elevations in Spike-specific TCR breadth and depth followed administration of two AZD1222 doses.

The protocol was immunoSEQ multiplex PCR, while the TCRdb copy is restricted to in-frame clones and leaves out a portion. The sample lists approximately 130,000 clones, approximately 85% occurring once. This clone was seen a single time. Its target is not known. The CDR3 totals 17 residues. Germline V lookup: CDR1 SGDLS, CDR2 YYNGEE. V was clipped by 5 bases and J by 5 bases; unmatched bases: 10. This receptor was identified in an adult in good health. The starting material was peripheral blood, obtained on day 0 of AZD1222 vaccination. The rearrangement joins TRBV9 to TRBJ2-5, with TRBD2 identical over 15 bases. The CDR3 nucleotides read TGTGCCAGCAGTGTTAGGACTAGCGGGGGGGCCTCGGAGACCCAGTACTTC. Translating gives CASSVRTSGGASETQYF.